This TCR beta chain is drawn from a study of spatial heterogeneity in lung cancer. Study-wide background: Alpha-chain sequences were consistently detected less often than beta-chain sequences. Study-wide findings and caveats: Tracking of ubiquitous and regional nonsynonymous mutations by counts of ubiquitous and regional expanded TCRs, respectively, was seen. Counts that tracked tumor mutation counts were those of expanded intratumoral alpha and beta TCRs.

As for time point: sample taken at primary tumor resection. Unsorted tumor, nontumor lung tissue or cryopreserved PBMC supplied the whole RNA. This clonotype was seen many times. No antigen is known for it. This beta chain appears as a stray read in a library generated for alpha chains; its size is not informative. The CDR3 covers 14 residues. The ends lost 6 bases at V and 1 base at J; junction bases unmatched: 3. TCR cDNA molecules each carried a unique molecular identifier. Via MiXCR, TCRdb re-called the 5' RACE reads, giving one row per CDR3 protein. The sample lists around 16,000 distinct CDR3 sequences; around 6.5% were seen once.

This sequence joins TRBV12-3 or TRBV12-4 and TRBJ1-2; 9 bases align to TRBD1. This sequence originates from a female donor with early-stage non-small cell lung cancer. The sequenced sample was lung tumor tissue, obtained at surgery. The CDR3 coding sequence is TGTGCCAGCAGCGGGACAGGGAATAACTATGGCTACACCTTC. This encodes CASSGTGNNYGYTF.